One sample yielded the 26 T cell receptor beta chains listed below, sequenced in a study of PD-1 blockade in classical Hodgkin lymphoma. Time point given: cycle 4 day 1 (C4D1), after 5 to 7 weeks of nivolumab. Each patient relapsed following autologous stem cell transplantation, and prior brentuximab vedotin exposure differed. Assay: immunoSEQ multiplex PCR; the TCRdb copy retains only in-frame clones and omits some. The profile shows approximately 29,000 clones, around 77% of them singletons. The sequencing used peripheral blood mononuclear cells (PBMCs), collected before the fourth cycle of nivolumab. All receptors come from a human donor with classical Hodgkin lymphoma.

For the CDR3, the DNA is TGCGCCAGCAGTGTTACCGGCGGGTTCACCGGGGAGCTGTTTTTT. This gives the protein CASSVTGGFTGELFF. The chain recombines TRBV10-2 with TRBJ2-2, with D possibly matching TRBD2 (5 bases). The CDR3 runs 15 residues. Germline-derived CDR1 and CDR2 are WSHSY and SAAADI. Trimming took 4 bases from V and 4 from J, leaving 13 bases between them.

This chain connects TRBV12-5 to TRBJ2-1, with a weak D call TRBD2 (6 bases). CDR3 length equals 13 residues. Germline V lookup: CDR1 LGHNT, CDR2 FRNRAP. Between the trimmed V and J ends, which lost 7 bases and 6 bases, there was a span of 13 bases. The CDR3: CASAPGGFNEQFF. The CDR3 DNA sequence: TGTGCTAGTGCGCCAGGAGGGTTCAATGAGCAGTTCTTC.

The chain recombines TRBV6-1 with TRBJ2-7; 12 bases match TRBD2. Losses at the gene ends were 4 bases for V and 0 bases for J; bases not matched to a gene: 1. Germline V gene data show CDR1 as MNHNS and CDR2 as SASEGT. The CDR3 extends over 15 amino acids. The CDR3 DNA reads as TGTGCCAGCAGTGCTAGCGGGGGGGCCTCCTACGAGCAGTACTTC. Translation: CASSASGGASYEQYF.

The chain recombines TRBV19 with TRBJ2-1; D call uncertain. Germline V gene lookup returns CDR1 LNHDA and CDR2 SQIVND (reference sequence). The CDR3 spans 15 residues. The V gene lost 4 bases and the J gene lost 7 bases, with 17 bases spanning the gap. CDR3 nucleotides: TGTGCCAGTAGTACCCAGACAAGCCTGGGGAATGAGCAGTTCTTC. Translated: CASSTQTSLGNEQFF.

This clone was seen a handful of times. V gene TRBV5-1 combines with J gene TRBJ2-7, with D perhaps matching TRBD2 (6 bases). Germline lookup yields CDR1 SGHRS and CDR2 YFSETQ. Trimming removed 0 bases at V and 6 bases at J, with 13 bases between. This CDR3 comprises 14 residues. In nucleotides, the CDR3 is TGCGCCAGCAGCTTGGGCGGAAACGGGGGCGAGCAGTACTTC. Protein: CASSLGGNGGEQYF.

J is TRBJ1-6 and V is TRBV6-1; D not resolved. The CDR3 runs 13 residues. The germline gives CDR1 MNHNS, CDR2 SASEGT. V lost 0 bases and J 6 bases, leaving 3 bases between the germline ends. Here the CDR3 DNA reads TGTGCCAGCAGTGAAGCGCCTAATTCACCCCTCCACTTT. Translating it yields CASSEAPNSPLHF.

The rearrangement uses TRBV15 and TRBJ1-2; 8 bases agree with TRBD1. The V gene's germline CDR1 is LNHNV and CDR2 YYDKDF (reference sequence). The V gene end was trimmed by 5 bases and the J gene end by 8 bases; junction bases not matched to a gene: 4. CDR3 size: 12 residues. The CDR3 reads CATSGSGGGYTF. The CDR3 DNA is TGTGCCACCAGCGGATCAGGGGGCGGCTACACCTTC.

There are a few counts of this clone. J is TRBJ2-7 and V is TRBV29-1; the D is unclear. The germline V gene has CDR1 SQVTM and CDR2 ANQGSEA. This CDR3 is built from 13 residues. V lost 7 bases and J 0 bases, leaving 13 bases between the germline ends. CDR3 residues: CSALRQNSYEQYF. CDR3 in DNA: TGCAGCGCCCTTAGGCAGAACTCCTACGAGCAGTACTTC.

The chain carries TRBV7-9 and TRBJ1-4; tentative D call: TRBD1 (5 bases). Germline V gives CDR1 SEHNR, CDR2 FQNEAQ (reference sequence). The V end lost 2 bases, the J end lost 8 bases, and 18 bases lay between the germline ends. The CDR3 spans 16 residues. In DNA, the CDR3 is TGTGCCAGCAGCTTAAGCGGGGGTCAGCTAGGGGAAAAACTGTTTTTT. Its translation: CASSLSGGQLGEKLFF.

This chain joins TRBV25-1 and TRBJ2-5, with D possibly called TRBD1 or TRBD2 (5 bases each). The J call may be in error: the DNA end matches TRBJ2-7 better. This CDR3 spans 15 amino acids. CDR1 MGHDK and CDR2 SYGVNS come from the germline V gene. The CDR3 reads CASSASRDDPYEQYF. The CDR3 bases are TGTGCCAGCAGTGCTTCCCGGGACGACCCCTACGAGCAGTACTTC.

V and J are TRBV5-1 and TRBJ1-1; D may be TRBD1 (5 bases). The CDR3 has 13 amino acids. The germline CDR1 and CDR2 sequences are SGHRS and YFSETQ. Between the trimmed V and J ends, which lost 2 bases and 8 bases, there was a span of 13 bases. The CDR3 coding sequence is TGCGCCAGCAGCTTCGGAGGGGCCCCCGAAGCTTTCTTT. It specifies CASSFGGAPEAFF.

The V gene is TRBV15, the J gene TRBJ2-1, with 8 bases identical to TRBD2. The germline CDR1 and CDR2 sequences are LNHNV and YYDKDF (reference sequence). The junction had 6 bases not matched to a gene; V was cut back by 1 base and J by 4 bases. This CDR3 comprises 16 residues. CDR3 in DNA: TGTGCCACCAGCAGAGGGCTAGCGGGCCGATACAATGAGCAGTTCTTC. Protein: CATSRGLAGRYNEQFF.

This sequence joins TRBV28 and TRBJ1-5; 9 bases match TRBD1. In germline, CDR1 is MDHEN, CDR2 SYDVKM. With 3 bases clipped from V and 7 bases from J, the junction kept 7 bases outside the gene matches. The CDR3 runs 15 residues. CDR3 sequence reads: CASSFGQGYRQPQHF. The CDR3 DNA sequence: TGTGCCAGCAGTTTCGGACAGGGGTATCGCCAGCCCCAGCATTTT.

The rearrangement uses TRBV7-6 and TRBJ1-5; D is unclear. Trimming took 2 bases from V and 0 from J, leaving 11 bases between them. CDR3 length: 16 residues. The germline gives CDR1 SGHVS, CDR2 FNYEAQ. In DNA form, the CDR3 reads TGTGCCAGCAGCTTATTAATTAGTTATAGCAATCAGCCCCAGCATTTT. Amino acids: CASSLLISYSNQPQHF.

This clone was recorded only once. The chain is built from TRBV5-1 and TRBJ2-5; D gene ambiguous. The ends were cut back, 1 base at V and 2 bases at J, with 15 bases in the middle. CDR1 is SGHRS and CDR2 is YFSETQ in the germline V gene. The CDR3 consists of 16 residues. CDR3 sequence reads: CASSLTGRVGQETQYF. The CDR3, as DNA: TGCGCCAGCAGCTTGACTGGTAGGGTGGGGCAAGAGACCCAGTACTTC.

J is TRBJ1-1 and V is TRBV28; D is uncertain. V was clipped by 1 base and J by 1 base, with 10 bases between them. This CDR3 has 15 amino acids. The germline V gene has CDR1 MDHEN and CDR2 SYDVKM. CDR3 sequence: CASSLSSHRNTEAFF. The CDR3 DNA follows: TGTGCCAGCAGTTTATCGAGCCACAGGAACACTGAAGCTTTCTTT.

This clone was picked up one time. The chain combines TRBV7-3 with TRBJ2-1; the D is unclear. CDR1 and CDR2 (germline): SGHTA, FQGTGA. The ends were cut back, 5 bases at V and 8 bases at J, with 16 bases in the middle. This CDR3 region has 14 residues. The CDR3 here is CASSLGPGVYEQFF. CDR3 coding DNA: TGTGCCAGCAGCCTTGGACCCGGTGTCTATGAGCAGTTCTTC.

A remark on this clone: The same CDR3 arises from other DNA sequences in this sample as well. The rearrangement links TRBV27 to TRBJ2-3; D might be TRBD1 (5 bases). CDR3 length: 15 amino acids. V lost 5 bases, J lost 6 bases, and 18 bases lay in between. Germline-derived CDR1 and CDR2 are MNHEY and SMNVEV (reference sequence). The CDR3 DNA sequence: TGTGCCAGCAGTCCCCAGGGCTACTACACCGATACGCAGTATTTT. The encoded protein is CASSPQGYYTDTQYF.

The rearrangement links TRBV5-1 to TRBJ2-1; 8 bases are shared with TRBD2. CDR3 size: 16 residues. With V trimmed by 3 bases and J by 5 bases, 10 bases remained unmatched. CDR1 is SGHRS, CDR2 YFSETQ, per germline. Here the CDR3 DNA reads TGCGCCAGCAGCTGGAATCCAGCGGGAGTGAACAATGAGCAGTTCTTC. Protein product: CASSWNPAGVNNEQFF.

The rearrangement joins TRBV6-1 to TRBJ2-1, with 11 bases aligning to TRBD2. V gave up 5 bases and J gave up 15 bases; unmatched junction bases: 9. The V gene's germline CDR1 is MNHNS and CDR2 SASEGT. The CDR3 loop spans 13 amino acids. The DNA for the CDR3 is TGTGCCAGCAGTCCGGGACTAGCGGTTATATCGTTCTTC. Translation: CASSPGLAVISFF.

The gene calls are TRBV5-1 and TRBJ1-3, with D unresolved. Germline V gene lookup returns CDR1 SGHRS and CDR2 YFSETQ. There are 14 residues in the CDR3. V lost 6 bases and J 2 bases, leaving 12 bases between the germline ends. Written as DNA, the CDR3 is TGCGCCAGCAACCCGGACGGAGCTGGAAACACCATATATTTT. It is translated as CASNPDGAGNTIYF.

This rearrangement joins TRBV9 to TRBJ2-2; the match to TRBD2 covers 10 bases. V lost 4 bases and J lost 7; bases outside the gene matches: 10. The germline V gene encodes CDR1 SGDLS and CDR2 YYNGEE. This CDR3 has 16 amino acids. In DNA, the CDR3 is TGTGCCAGCAGCCCCCGGGCTAGCGGGAGCATCGGGGAGCTGTTTTTT. The encoded protein is CASSPRASGSIGELFF. Combining the CDR3 with reference TRBV9 and TRBJ2-2 gives the whole variable domain DSGVTQTPKHLITATGQRVTLRCSPRSGDLSVYWYQQSLDQGLQFLIQYYNGEERAKGNILERFSAQQFPDLHSELNLSSLELGDSALYFCASSPRASGSIGELFFGEGSRLTVL.

This chain uses TRBV25-1 with TRBJ2-1; TRBD2 matches at 10 bases. Germline lookup yields CDR1 MGHDK and CDR2 SYGVNS. CDR3 length equals 13 residues. The V gene end was trimmed by 5 bases and the J gene end by 8 bases; junction bases not matched to a gene: 3. CDR3 in DNA: TGTGCCAGCAGTAAGGGACTAGCGTATGAGCAGTTCTTC. It is translated as CASSKGLAYEQFF.

The CDR3 nucleotides are TGTGCCAGCAGCCGCTGGGAGATCAACACCGGGGAGCTGTTTTTT. Translation gives CASSRWEINTGELFF. The chain is built from TRBV7-9 and TRBJ2-2, with D maybe TRBD2 (5 bases). V was cut by 5 bases and J by 2 bases, with 12 bases left in between. CDR3 length equals 15 residues. Germline V lookup: CDR1 SEHNR, CDR2 FQNEAQ (reference sequence). Based on the CDR3 plus reference TRBV7-9 and TRBJ2-2, the full variable domain is DTGVSQNPRHKITKRGQNVTFRCDPISEHNRLYWYRQTLGQGPEFLTYFQNEAQLEKSRLLSDRFSAERPKGSFSTLEIQRTEQGDSAMYLCASSRWEINTGELFFGEGSRLTVL.

This clone has a single count. The chain combines TRBV6-5 with TRBJ2-3; D is undetermined. CDR1 is MNHEY, CDR2 SVGAGI, per germline. The CDR3 totals 14 residues. The V and J ends lost 6 bases and 0 bases respectively, with 10 bases between them. CDR3 nucleotide sequence: TGTGCCAGCAGCTATTCGGACAGCACAGATACGCAGTATTTT. This codes for CASSYSDSTDTQYF.

The chain carries TRBV20-1 and TRBJ2-1; TRBD1 matches 7 bases. The CDR3 has 11 amino acids. V shed 2 bases and J 8 bases; nucleotides not matched to a gene: 0. Per germline, CDR1 DFQATT and CDR2 SNEGSKA (reference sequence). CDR3 DNA: TGCAGTGCTAGAACAGGGGATGAGCAGTTCTTC. Protein sequence: CSARTGDEQFF.